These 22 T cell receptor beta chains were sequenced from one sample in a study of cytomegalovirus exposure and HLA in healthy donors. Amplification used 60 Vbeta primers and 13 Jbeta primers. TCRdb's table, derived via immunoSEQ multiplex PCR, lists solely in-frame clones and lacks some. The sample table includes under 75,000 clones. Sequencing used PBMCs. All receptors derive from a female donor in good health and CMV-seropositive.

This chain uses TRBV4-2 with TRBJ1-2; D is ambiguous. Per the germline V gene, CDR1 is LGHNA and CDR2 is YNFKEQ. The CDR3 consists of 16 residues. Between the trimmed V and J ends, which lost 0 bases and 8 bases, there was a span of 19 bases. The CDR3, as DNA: TGTGCCAGCAGCCAAGATTTCCTCGGATTCCCGGGAGGCTACACCTTC. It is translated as CASSQDFLGFPGGYTF.

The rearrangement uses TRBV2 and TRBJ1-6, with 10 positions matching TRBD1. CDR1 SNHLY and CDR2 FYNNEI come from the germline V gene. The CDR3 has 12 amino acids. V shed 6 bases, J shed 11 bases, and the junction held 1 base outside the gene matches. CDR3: CASRTGGPPLHF. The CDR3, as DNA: TGTGCCAGCAGGACAGGGGGCCCACCCCTCCACTTT.

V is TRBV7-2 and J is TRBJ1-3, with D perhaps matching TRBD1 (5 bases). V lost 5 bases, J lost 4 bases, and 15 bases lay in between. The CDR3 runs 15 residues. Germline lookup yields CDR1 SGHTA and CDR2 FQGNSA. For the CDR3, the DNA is TGTGCCAGCAGCGCGTCAGGGCCCCCGGGAAACACCATATATTTT. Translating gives CASSASGPPGNTIYF. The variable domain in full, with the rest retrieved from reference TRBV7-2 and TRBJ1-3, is GAGVSQSPSNKVTEKGKDVELRCDPISGHTALYWYRQSLGQGLEFLIYFQGNSAPDKSGLPSDRFSAERTGGSVSTLTIQRTQQEDSAVYLCASSASGPPGNTIYFGEGSWLTVV.

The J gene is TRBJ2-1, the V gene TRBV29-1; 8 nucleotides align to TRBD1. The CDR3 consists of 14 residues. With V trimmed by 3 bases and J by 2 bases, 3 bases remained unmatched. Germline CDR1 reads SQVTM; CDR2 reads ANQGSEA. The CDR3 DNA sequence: TGCAGCGTTGATGGGACAGGAACCTACAATGAGCAGTTCTTC. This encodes CSVDGTGTYNEQFF.

CDR3 loop: CASRPPSAGLVNEKLFF. For the CDR3, the DNA is TGTGCCAGTAGGCCCCCCTCGGCGGGGTTGGTTAATGAAAAACTGTTTTTT. The rearrangement links TRBV19 to TRBJ1-4; D unclear. This CDR3 has 17 amino acids. CDR1 is LNHDA and CDR2 is SQIVND in the germline V gene (reference sequence). Deletions cut 6 bases from V and 4 bases from J, with 21 bases between.

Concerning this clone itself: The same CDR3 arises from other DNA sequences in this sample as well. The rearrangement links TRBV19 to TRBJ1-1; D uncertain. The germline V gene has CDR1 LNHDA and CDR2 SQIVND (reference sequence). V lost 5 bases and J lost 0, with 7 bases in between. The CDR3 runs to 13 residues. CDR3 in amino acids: CASSPSVNTEAFF. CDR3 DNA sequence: TGTGCCAGTAGTCCCTCAGTGAACACTGAAGCTTTCTTT. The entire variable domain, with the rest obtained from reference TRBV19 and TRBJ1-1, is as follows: DGGITQSPKYLFRKEGQNVTLSCEQNLNHDAMYWYRQDPGQGLRLIYYSQIVNDFQKGDIAEGYSVSREKKESFPLTVTSAQKNPTAFYLCASSPSVNTEAFFGQGTRLTVV.

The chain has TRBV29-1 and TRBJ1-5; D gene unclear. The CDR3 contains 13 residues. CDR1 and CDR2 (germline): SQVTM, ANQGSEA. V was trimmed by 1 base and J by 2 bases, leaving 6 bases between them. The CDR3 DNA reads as TGCAGCGTTGAAGTGGGCGGCAATCAGCCCCAGCATTTT. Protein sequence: CSVEVGGNQPQHF.

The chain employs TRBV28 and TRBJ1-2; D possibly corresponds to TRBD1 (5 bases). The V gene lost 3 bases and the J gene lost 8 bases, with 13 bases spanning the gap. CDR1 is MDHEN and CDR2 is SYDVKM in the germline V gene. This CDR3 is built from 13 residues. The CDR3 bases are TGTGCCAGCAGTTTTCAGGACATTAGGGGCTACACCTTC. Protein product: CASSFQDIRGYTF.

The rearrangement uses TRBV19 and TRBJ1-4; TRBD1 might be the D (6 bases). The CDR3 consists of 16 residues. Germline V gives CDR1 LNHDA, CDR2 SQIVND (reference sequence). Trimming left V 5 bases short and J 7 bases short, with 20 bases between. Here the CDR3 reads CASSPGMGGLAEKLFF. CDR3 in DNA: TGTGCCAGTAGTCCCGGCATGGGGGGGCTGGCTGAAAAACTGTTTTTT. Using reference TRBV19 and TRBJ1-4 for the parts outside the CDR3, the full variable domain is DGGITQSPKYLFRKEGQNVTLSCEQNLNHDAMYWYRQDPGQGLRLIYYSQIVNDFQKGDIAEGYSVSREKKESFPLTVTSAQKNPTAFYLCASSPGMGGLAEKLFFGSGTQLSVL.

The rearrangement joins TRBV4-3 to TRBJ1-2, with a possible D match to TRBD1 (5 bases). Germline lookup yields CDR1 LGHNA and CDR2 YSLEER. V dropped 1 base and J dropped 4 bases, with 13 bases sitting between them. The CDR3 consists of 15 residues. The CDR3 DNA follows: TGCGCCAGCAGCCAAGCTCCGGGGGGTACCTATGGCTACACCTTC. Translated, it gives CASSQAPGGTYGYTF.

CDR3 nucleotides: TGTGCCACCAGCACCGGACTAGCGGGAGAGGACGAGCAGTACTTC. Its translation: CATSTGLAGEDEQYF. The genes are TRBV15 and TRBJ2-7, with TRBD2 identical over 13 bases. Germline loops: CDR1 LNHNV, CDR2 YYDKDF (reference sequence). The CDR3 runs 15 residues. V lost 4 bases and J lost 5; bases outside the gene matches: 5.

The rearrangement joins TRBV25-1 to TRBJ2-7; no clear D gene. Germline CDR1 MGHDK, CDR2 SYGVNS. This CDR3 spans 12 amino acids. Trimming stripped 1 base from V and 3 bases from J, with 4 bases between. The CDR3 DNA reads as TGTGCCAGCAGTGAATCGTTCTACGAGCAGTACTTC. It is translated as CASSESFYEQYF.

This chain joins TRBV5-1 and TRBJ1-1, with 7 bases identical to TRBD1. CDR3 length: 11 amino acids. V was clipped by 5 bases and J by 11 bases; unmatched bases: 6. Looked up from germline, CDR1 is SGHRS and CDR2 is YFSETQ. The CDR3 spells CASSLDRMAFF. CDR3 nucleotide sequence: TGCGCCAGCAGTCTGGACAGGATGGCTTTCTTT.

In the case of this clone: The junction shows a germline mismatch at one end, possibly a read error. For the CDR3, the DNA is TGTGCCAGCGCACCAACTAGCGGGGGGAAAACCTACGAGCAGTACTTC. Amino acids: CASAPTSGGKTYEQYF. This chain joins TRBV18 and TRBJ2-7; 12 bases line up with TRBD2. Germline CDR1 KGHSH, CDR2 LQKENI. This CDR3 has 16 amino acids.

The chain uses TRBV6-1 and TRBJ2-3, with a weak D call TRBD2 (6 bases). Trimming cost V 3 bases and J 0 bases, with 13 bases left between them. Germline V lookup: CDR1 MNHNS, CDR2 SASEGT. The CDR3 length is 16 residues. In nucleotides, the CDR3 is TGTGCCAGCAGTGACGGGGACTCCGTCAGCACAGATACGCAGTATTTT. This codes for CASSDGDSVSTDTQYF.

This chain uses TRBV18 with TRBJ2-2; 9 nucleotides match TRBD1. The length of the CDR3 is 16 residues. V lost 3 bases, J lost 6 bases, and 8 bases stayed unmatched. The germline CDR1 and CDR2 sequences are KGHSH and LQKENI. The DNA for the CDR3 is TGTGCCAGCTCACCCGAAGCCAGACAGGGGGCCGGGGAGCTGTTTTTT. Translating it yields CASSPEARQGAGELFF. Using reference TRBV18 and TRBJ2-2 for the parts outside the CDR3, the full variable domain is NAGVMQNPRHLVRRRGQEARLRCSPMKGHSHVYWYRQLPEEGLKFMVYLQKENIIDESGMPKERFSAEFPKEGPSILRIQQVVRGDSAAYFCASSPEARQGAGELFFGEGSRLTVL.

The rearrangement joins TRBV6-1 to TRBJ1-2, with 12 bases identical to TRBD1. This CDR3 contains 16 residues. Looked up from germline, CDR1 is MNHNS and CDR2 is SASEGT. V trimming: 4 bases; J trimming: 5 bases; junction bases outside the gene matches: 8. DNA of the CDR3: TGTGCCAGCAGTGTCTACGGGACAGGGGGCGAGTATGGCTACACCTTC. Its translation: CASSVYGTGGEYGYTF.

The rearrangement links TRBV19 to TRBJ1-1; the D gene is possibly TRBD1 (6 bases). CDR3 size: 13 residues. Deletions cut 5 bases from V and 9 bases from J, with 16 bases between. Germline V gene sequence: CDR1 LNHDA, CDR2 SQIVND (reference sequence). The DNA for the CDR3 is TGTGCCAGTAGTCCTCGGGACACCGGCCAAGCTTTCTTT. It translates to CASSPRDTGQAFF.

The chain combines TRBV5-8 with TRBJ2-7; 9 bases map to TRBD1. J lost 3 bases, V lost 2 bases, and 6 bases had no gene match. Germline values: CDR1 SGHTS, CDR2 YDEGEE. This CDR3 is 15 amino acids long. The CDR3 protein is CASSFPGTGLYEQYF. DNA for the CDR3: TGTGCCAGCAGCTTTCCCGGGACAGGGCTCTACGAGCAGTACTTC.

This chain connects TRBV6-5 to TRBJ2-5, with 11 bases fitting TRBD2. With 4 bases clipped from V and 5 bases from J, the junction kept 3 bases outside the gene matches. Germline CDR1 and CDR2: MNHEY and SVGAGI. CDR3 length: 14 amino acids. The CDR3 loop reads CASSLAGGPETQYF. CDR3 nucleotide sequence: TGTGCCAGCAGTTTAGCGGGGGGGCCTGAGACCCAGTACTTC.

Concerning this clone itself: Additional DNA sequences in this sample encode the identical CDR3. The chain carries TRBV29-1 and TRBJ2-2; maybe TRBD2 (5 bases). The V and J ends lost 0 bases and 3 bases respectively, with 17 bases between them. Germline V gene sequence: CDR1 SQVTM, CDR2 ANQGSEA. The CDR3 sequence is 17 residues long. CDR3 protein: CSVEDLRGTTDTGELFF. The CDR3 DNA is TGCAGCGTTGAAGATCTTCGGGGAACTACCGACACCGGGGAGCTGTTTTTT.

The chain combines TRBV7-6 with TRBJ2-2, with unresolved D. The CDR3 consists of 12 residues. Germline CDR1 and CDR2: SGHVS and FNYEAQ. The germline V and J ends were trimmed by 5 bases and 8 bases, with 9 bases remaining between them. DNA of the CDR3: TGTGCCAGCAGCCTATTTTTAGGGGAGCTGTTTTTT. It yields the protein CASSLFLGELFF.